The T cell receptor beta chain under discussion was sequenced for a study of blood T cells in healthy people across ages. Study-level points and caveats: Estimates drawn from one million T cells were deemed to understate diversity.

Trimming cost V 2 bases and J 1 base, with 8 bases left between them. CDR3 size: 13 residues. From germline, CDR1 is SQVTM and CDR2 ANQGSEA. PCR was performed a second time for about 7 to 12 cycles using a sample-barcoded 5' primer and a J-beta primer mix. Each single sample gave us at least 2.5 million CDR3-containing paired-end reads. One entry per CDR3 protein, called by TCRdb with MiXCR from the 5' RACE reads. The sample lists around 1,800,000 distinct CDR3 sequences; about 39% were seen once. Of note for this clonotype: The antigen is undetermined. The missing conserved phenylalanine or tryptophan at the end of this CDR3 makes a read error likely.

Healthy individuals of Caucasian origin from Russia, aged 6 to 90, served as donors. Researchers report isolating at least 6 million PBMCs per sample. The TCR was taken from a human donor in good health. The chain has TRBV29-1 and TRBJ2-5; tentative D call: TRBD2 (6 bases). Material: blood. This CDR3 is CSVELGGQETQYL. The CDR3 DNA reads TGCAGCGTTGAATTGGGAGGCCAAGAGACCCAGTACCTC.